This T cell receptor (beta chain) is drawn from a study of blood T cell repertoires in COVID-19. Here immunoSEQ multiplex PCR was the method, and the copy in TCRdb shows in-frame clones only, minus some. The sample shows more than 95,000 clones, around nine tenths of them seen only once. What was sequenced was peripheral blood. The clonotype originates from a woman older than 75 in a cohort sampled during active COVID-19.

The CDR3 loop reads CATSDRTGRGSYEQYF. The CDR3, as DNA: TGTGCCACCAGTGATCGGACAGGGAGAGGTTCCTACGAGCAGTACTTC. This chain joins TRBV24-1 and TRBJ2-7; 8 positions agree with TRBD1. Germline V gene lookup returns CDR1 KGHDR and CDR2 SFDVKD. CDR3 length: 16 residues. The J segment lost 1 base and the V segment lost 3 bases, leaving 7 bases of the junction unmatched.